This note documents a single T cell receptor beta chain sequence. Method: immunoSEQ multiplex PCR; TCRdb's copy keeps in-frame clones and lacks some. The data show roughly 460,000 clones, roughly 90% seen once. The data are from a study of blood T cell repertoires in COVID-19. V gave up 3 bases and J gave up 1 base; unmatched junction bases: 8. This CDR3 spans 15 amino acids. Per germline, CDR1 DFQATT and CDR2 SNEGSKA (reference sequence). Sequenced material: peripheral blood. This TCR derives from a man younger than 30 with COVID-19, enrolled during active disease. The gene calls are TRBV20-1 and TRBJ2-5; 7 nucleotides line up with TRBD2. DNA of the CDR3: TGCAGTGCTAGTCGCGGGAGAAGTTTCCAAGAGACCCAGTACTTC. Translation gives CSASRGRSFQETQYF.